These 29 T cell receptor beta chains were all obtained from the same sample, sequenced in a study of shared clonotypes between healthy human individuals. TCRdb keeps only in-frame clones here, not all; method: immunoSEQ multiplex PCR. The table lists millions of clones, around nine tenths of them singletons. Sequences were obtained from naive CD4+ T cells sorted from blood. Subset specified: CD45RA+ positively selected. All receptors derive from a man aged 18 to 30 in good health.

Concerning this clone itself: This specimen includes other DNA sequences encoding the same CDR3. V gene TRBV27 combines with J gene TRBJ2-5; no firm D call. Deletions cut 3 bases from V and 1 base from J, with 3 bases between. The CDR3 consists of 12 residues. CDR1 MNHEY and CDR2 SMNVEV come from the germline V gene (reference sequence). The CDR3 protein is CASSFLQETQYF. The CDR3 DNA follows: TGTGCCAGCAGTTTCCTCCAAGAGACCCAGTACTTC.

This rearrangement joins TRBV7-8 to TRBJ1-1; TRBD1 might be the D (5 bases). CDR1 is SGHVS, CDR2 FQNEAQ, per germline. The V and J ends lost 3 bases and 0 bases respectively, with 11 bases between them. The CDR3 contains 15 residues. The CDR3 bases are TGTGCCAGCAGCTTGGGCAGGGATTTGAACACTGAAGCTTTCTTT. It translates to CASSLGRDLNTEAFF.

The chain uses TRBV19 and TRBJ2-7, with 7 bases fitting TRBD1. The CDR3 has 15 residues. The V and J ends lost 11 bases and 2 bases, in that order; junction bases with no gene match: 15. Germline V gene data show CDR1 as LNHDA and CDR2 as SQIVND (reference sequence). The CDR3 sequence: CAGHPTQGPPYEQYF. For the CDR3, the DNA is TGTGCCGGACACCCGACACAGGGGCCCCCCTACGAGCAGTACTTC.

Details on this clone: The sample contains more than one DNA sequence encoding this CDR3. This chain uses TRBV2 with TRBJ2-3; 11 bases fit TRBD2. CDR1 SNHLY and CDR2 FYNNEI come from the germline V gene. J lost 0 bases, V lost 8 bases, and 4 bases had no gene match. The CDR3 covers 15 residues. In DNA form, the CDR3 reads TGTGCCAGCTCCGGGACTAGCGGTAGCACAGATACGCAGTATTTT. Residues: CASSGTSGSTDTQYF.

The chain carries TRBV11-2 and TRBJ2-1; possible D gene TRBD2, 7 bases. The CDR3 has 14 amino acids. V was pared by 0 bases and J by 9 bases, with 12 bases between. Germline V lookup: CDR1 SGHAT, CDR2 FQNNGV. CDR3 coding DNA: TGTGCCAGCAGCTTAGATAGGGGGGGCGGTGAGCAGTTCTTC. Its protein product is CASSLDRGGGEQFF.

The chain links TRBV7-9 to TRBJ1-3, with 7 nucleotides matching TRBD1. This CDR3 is 16 amino acids long. Per the germline V gene, CDR1 is SEHNR and CDR2 is FQNEAQ (reference sequence). Trimming took 5 bases from V and 2 from J; bases not matched to a gene: 9. CDR3 sequence (DNA): TGTGCCAGCAGCCGAGGGGGCAGTTTACCTGGAAACACCATATATTTT. Its protein product is CASSRGGSLPGNTIYF.

The chain combines TRBV10-2 with TRBJ2-5, with D unclear. CDR3 size: 13 residues. V was shortened by 5 bases and J by 5 bases, with 12 bases between the two germline ends. Germline lookup yields CDR1 WSHSY and CDR2 SAAADI. The CDR3 reads CASSPLPQETQYF. CDR3 DNA sequence: TGCGCCAGCAGTCCCCTCCCGCAGGAGACCCAGTACTTC.

The V gene is TRBV7-2, the J gene TRBJ1-6; no clear D. The CDR3 consists of 17 residues. The germline V gene has CDR1 SGHTA and CDR2 FQGNSA. Trimming took off 0 bases at V and 7 bases at J, with 16 bases between the two ends. CDR3 residues: CASSLATGRATNSPLHF. CDR3 nucleotides: TGTGCCAGCAGCTTAGCCACCGGGAGGGCGACCAATTCACCCCTCCACTTT.

The chain links TRBV19 to TRBJ1-4; tentative D call: TRBD1 (6 bases). CDR3 length: 14 residues. Germline V gene lookup returns CDR1 LNHDA and CDR2 SQIVND (reference sequence). Deletions cut 8 bases from V and 8 bases from J, with 18 bases between. CDR3 in amino acids: CASALGQGYEKLFF. CDR3 sequence (DNA): TGTGCCAGTGCTCTGGGTCAGGGGTACGAAAAACTGTTTTTT.

This chain uses TRBV19 with TRBJ2-1, with D possibly TRBD1 on 6 matching bases. Germline V gene lookup returns CDR1 LNHDA and CDR2 SQIVND (reference sequence). This CDR3 is 14 amino acids long. V was shortened by 2 bases and J by 8 bases, with 13 bases between the two germline ends. The CDR3 here is CASSISAGDDEQFF. As DNA, the CDR3 is TGTGCCAGTAGTATATCGGCAGGGGATGATGAGCAGTTCTTC.

This clone was seen only once. The CDR3 loop reads CASSEIGQGSKNIQYF. The DNA of the CDR3 is TGTGCCAGCAGTGAAATCGGACAGGGGTCCAAAAACATTCAGTACTTC. J is TRBJ2-4 and V is TRBV6-1; TRBD1 aligns across 9 bases. The CDR3 sequence is 16 residues long. The trim removed 2 bases at V and 2 bases at J, leaving 4 bases unmatched. CDR1 and CDR2 (germline): MNHNS, SASEGT.

This chain uses TRBV6-5 with TRBJ2-1, with 11 bases that match TRBD1. Germline V gene lookup returns CDR1 MNHEY and CDR2 SVGAGI. This CDR3 comprises 15 residues. V lost 0 bases to trimming and J lost 9 bases; unmatched junction nucleotides: 4. CDR3 DNA sequence: TGTGCCAGCAGTTACTCGTGGACAGGGGGCGGTGAGCAGTTCTTC. Protein: CASSYSWTGGGEQFF.

Remarks on this clone: The same CDR3 is also encoded by other DNA sequences in this sample. The chain uses TRBV28 and TRBJ2-5; D gene uncertain. Germline V lookup: CDR1 MDHEN, CDR2 SYDVKM. The V gene lost 5 bases and the J gene lost 1 base, with 11 bases spanning the gap. The CDR3 is 14 amino acids. The chain's CDR3 is CASSPGGSQETQYF. CDR3 DNA: TGTGCCAGCAGTCCCGGCGGCAGCCAAGAGACCCAGTACTTC.

For this clone: Other DNA sequences in the same sample also yield this CDR3. J is TRBJ2-6 and V is TRBV6-1, with 7 bases matching TRBD1. The CDR3 totals 15 residues. After removal of 4 bases from V and 2 bases from J, the junction contained 2 bases not matched to a gene. The germline gives CDR1 MNHNS, CDR2 SASEGT. CDR3 protein: CASSADRAGANVLTF. The CDR3 DNA sequence: TGTGCCAGCAGTGCCGACAGGGCTGGGGCCAACGTCCTGACTTTC.

For this clone: The sample holds other DNA sequences that translate to the same CDR3. The rearrangement links TRBV11-2 to TRBJ2-1; maybe TRBD2 (5 bases). CDR3 length equals 14 residues. Germline loops: CDR1 SGHAT, CDR2 FQNNGV. The V end lost 2 bases, the J end lost 0 bases, and 5 bases lay between the germline ends. The CDR3 DNA reads as TGTGCCAGCAGCTTACGGGGCTCCTACAATGAGCAGTTCTTC. This sequence encodes CASSLRGSYNEQFF. The entire variable domain, with the rest obtained from reference TRBV11-2 and TRBJ2-1, is as follows: EAGVAQSPRYKIIEKRQSVAFWCNPISGHATLYWYQQILGQGPKLLIQFQNNGVVDDSQLPKDRFSAERLKGVDSTLKIQPAKLEDSAVYLCASSLRGSYNEQFFGPGTRLTVL.

The J gene is TRBJ2-3, the V gene TRBV10-2, with 10 bases that match TRBD2. The CDR3 spans 15 residues. V lost 8 bases and J lost 4; bases outside the gene matches: 9. The germline gives CDR1 WSHSY, CDR2 SAAADI. The CDR3 DNA reads as TGCGCCAGCGGACCTAGCGGGAGCTGGTCAGATACGCAGTATTTT. Translating it yields CASGPSGSWSDTQYF.

This clone was observed once. The chain employs TRBV18 and TRBJ2-5, with D possibly TRBD2 on 6 matching bases. The germline V gene has CDR1 KGHSH and CDR2 LQKENI. This CDR3 has 15 amino acids. V shed 4 bases and J shed 1 base, with 13 bases lying between them. For the CDR3, the DNA is TGTGCCAGCTCACGGTCGGACGGGGGCCAAGAGACCCAGTACTTC. This translates into CASSRSDGGQETQYF.

The chain uses TRBV15 and TRBJ2-3, with D unresolved. Per germline, CDR1 LNHNV and CDR2 YYDKDF (reference sequence). Trimming left V 0 bases short and J 0 bases short, with 10 bases between. This CDR3 region has 16 residues. CDR3 in amino acids: CATSREGLTSTDTQYF. The CDR3 DNA is TGTGCCACCAGCAGAGAGGGCTTGACTAGCACAGATACGCAGTATTTT.

The table lists this clone with a count of one. V and J are TRBV2 and TRBJ2-7, with D tentatively TRBD1 (6 bases). This CDR3 region has 13 residues. The V end lost 4 bases, the J end lost 5 bases, and 12 bases lay between the germline ends. CDR1 and CDR2 from the germline V gene are SNHLY and FYNNEI. The chain's CDR3 is CASSGTVFNEQYF. Here the CDR3 DNA reads TGTGCCAGCAGTGGGACAGTCTTTAACGAGCAGTACTTC.

Concerning this clone itself: The sample holds other DNA sequences that translate to the same CDR3. V usage is TRBV28 and J usage is TRBJ1-2, with D uncertain. Trimming pared 2 bases from V and 1 base from J, leaving 5 bases between. The CDR3 has 13 amino acids. Germline-derived CDR1 and CDR2 are MDHEN and SYDVKM. The CDR3 spells CASSLLGNYGYTF. The CDR3 nucleotides are TGTGCCAGCAGTTTACTGGGTAACTATGGCTACACCTTC.

Of note for this clone: A read error may account for a junction end that differs from germline. The V and J genes are TRBV7-7 and TRBJ2-5, with a possible D match to TRBD2 (5 bases). The CDR3 runs 15 residues. CDR1 is SSHAT and CDR2 is FNYEAQ in the germline V gene (reference sequence). The CDR3 spells CASSPNLRVAETQYF. The CDR3 nucleotides are TGTGCTAGCAGCCCTAATTTGAGGGTTGCAGAGACCCAGTACTTC.

The chain combines TRBV5-4 with TRBJ2-3; the match to TRBD2 covers 8 bases. There are 15 residues in the CDR3. The J segment lost 7 bases and the V segment lost 6 bases, leaving 13 bases of the junction unmatched. Germline values: CDR1 SGHNT, CDR2 YYREEE (reference sequence). CDR3 amino acids: CASTPPGGGLNTQYF. In DNA form, the CDR3 reads TGTGCCAGCACCCCTCCGGGGGGGGGCCTAAATACGCAGTATTTT. Drawing the rest from reference TRBV5-4 and TRBJ2-3, the complete variable domain is ETGVTQSPTHLIKTRGQQVTLRCSSQSGHNTVSWYQQALGQGPQFIFQYYREEENGRGNFPPRFSGLQFPNYSSELNVNALELDDSALYLCASTPPGGGLNTQYFGPGTRLTVL.

The chain combines TRBV9 with TRBJ2-3; 8 nucleotides agree with TRBD1. After removal of 7 bases from V and 0 bases from J, the junction contained 4 bases not matched to a gene. CDR3 size: 14 residues. Germline values: CDR1 SGDLS, CDR2 YYNGEE. The CDR3 DNA is TGTGCCAGCGCATGGACAGGGAGCACAGATACGCAGTATTTT. Translated, it gives CASAWTGSTDTQYF.

Concerning this clone: Other DNA sequences from this sample encode an identical CDR3 as well. This chain links TRBV30 with TRBJ1-6, with a weak D call TRBD1 (5 bases). Germline V gene lookup returns CDR1 GTSNPN and CDR2 SVGIG (reference sequence). This CDR3 is 12 amino acids long. With 2 bases removed from V and 9 bases from J, the gap between germline ends came to 8 bases. The DNA for the CDR3 is TGTGCCTGGAGTTCTGGGGGTTCACCCCTCCACTTT. Translation: CAWSSGGSPLHF.

This chain links TRBV6-4 with TRBJ2-5, with TRBD2 as a possible D gene (5 bases). The CDR3 covers 12 residues. CDR1 is MRHNA, CDR2 SNTAGT, per germline. Between the trimmed V and J ends, which lost 6 bases and 8 bases, there was a span of 13 bases. CDR3 in amino acids: CASSPPRDTQYF. Here the CDR3 DNA reads TGTGCCAGCAGCCCCCCCCGGGATACCCAGTACTTC.

The chain joins TRBV2 to TRBJ2-3, with D perhaps TRBD2 (5 bases). Germline V CDR1 and CDR2: SNHLY, FYNNEI. The CDR3 loop spans 11 amino acids. V lost 8 bases, J lost 9 bases, and 12 bases lay in between. The CDR3: CASLREYTQYF. The CDR3 DNA reads TGTGCCAGCCTTCGGGAATACACGCAGTATTTT. Full variable domain (outside the CDR3, taken from reference TRBV2 and TRBJ2-3): EPEVTQTPSHQVTQMGQEVILRCVPISNHLYFYWYRQILGQKVEFLVSFYNNEISEKSEIFDDQFSVERPDGSNFTLKIRSTKLEDSAMYFCASLREYTQYFGPGTRLTVL.

The rearrangement links TRBV7-9 to TRBJ1-5, with D perhaps TRBD1 (6 bases). The CDR3 sequence is 16 residues long. CDR1 is SEHNR and CDR2 is FQNEAQ in the germline V gene (reference sequence). V was cut by 5 bases and J by 2 bases, with 16 bases left in between. The CDR3 coding sequence is TGTGCCAGCAGCCCAGGGGCGGGGGGTGGCAATCAGCCCCAGCATTTT. It yields the protein CASSPGAGGGNQPQHF. The variable domain in full, with the rest retrieved from reference TRBV7-9 and TRBJ1-5, is DTGVSQNPRHKITKRGQNVTFRCDPISEHNRLYWYRQTLGQGPEFLTYFQNEAQLEKSRLLSDRFSAERPKGSFSTLEIQRTEQGDSAMYLCASSPGAGGGNQPQHFGDGTRLSIL.

This clone was recorded only once. The chain joins TRBV2 to TRBJ1-5, with D perhaps TRBD1 (6 bases). This CDR3 is 14 amino acids long. Germline CDR1 reads SNHLY; CDR2 reads FYNNEI. Trimming pared 1 base from V and 11 bases from J, leaving 15 bases between. The CDR3: CASSEETGGLAQHF. CDR3 in DNA: TGTGCCAGCAGTGAAGAGACAGGTGGACTGGCCCAGCATTTT.

Of note for this clone: Compared with germline, one end of the junction differs, possibly owing to a read error. The V and J genes are TRBV7-7 and TRBJ2-1; 10 bases map to TRBD2. The germline gives CDR1 SSHAT, CDR2 FNYEAQ (reference sequence). CDR3 length equals 15 residues. The CDR3 DNA sequence: TGTGCTAGCAGCCCCGGGACTAGCGTTGACAATGAGCAGTTCTTC. This codes for CASSPGTSVDNEQFF.